The 14 T cell receptor beta chains given below trace back to one sample, sequenced in a study of blood T cell repertoires in COVID-19. Profiled with immunoSEQ multiplex PCR; TCRdb holds only in-frame clones, not every one. The sample lists approximately 25,000 clones; roughly 90% were seen once. Input material: peripheral blood. Receptor source: a human donor with active COVID-19. The donor label of this sample is uncertain.

This chain connects TRBV28 to TRBJ2-7; 7 bases fit TRBD1. CDR3 size: 14 residues. V dropped 6 bases and J dropped 3; count of bases not matched to a gene: 8. CDR1 is MDHEN, CDR2 SYDVKM, per germline. CDR3 DNA: TGTGCCAGCAGACGATCGGGACAGCTCTACGAGCAGTACTTC. This encodes CASRRSGQLYEQYF.

The rearrangement joins TRBV11-2 to TRBJ2-7, with D perhaps matching TRBD1 (6 bases). V was trimmed by 6 bases and J by 6 bases, leaving 21 bases between them. Germline-derived CDR1 and CDR2 are SGHAT and FQNNGV. This CDR3 contains 15 residues. In DNA form, the CDR3 reads TGTGCCAGCAGTACCCACTCAGAACAGGGCGCCGAGCAGTACTTC. Its protein product is CASSTHSEQGAEQYF.

This clone was observed once. The rearrangement uses TRBV14 and TRBJ1-4; the match to TRBD1 covers 8 bases. The V and J ends lost 4 bases and 7 bases, in that order; junction bases with no gene match: 8. There are 15 residues in the CDR3. Germline V lookup: CDR1 SGHDN, CDR2 FVKESK. The CDR3 sequence: CASSPWTGWGEKLFF. The CDR3 nucleotides read TGTGCCAGCAGCCCCTGGACAGGGTGGGGTGAAAAACTGTTTTTT.

This clone was found once. This chain uses TRBV7-8 with TRBJ2-2; D possibly corresponds to TRBD2 (6 bases). Trimming pared 3 bases from V and 2 bases from J, leaving 7 bases between. The CDR3 loop spans 14 amino acids. CDR1 SGHVS and CDR2 FQNEAQ come from the germline V gene. CDR3 sequence reads: CASSFGGNTGELFF. CDR3 DNA sequence: TGTGCCAGCAGCTTCGGGGGAAACACCGGGGAGCTGTTTTTT.

The V gene is TRBV5-6, the J gene TRBJ2-1, with D unresolved. V lost 7 bases, J lost 5 bases, and 16 bases lay in between. The CDR3 totals 14 residues. CDR1 SGHDT and CDR2 YYEEEE come from the germline V gene. This CDR3 is CASYRPFGHNEQFF. Here the CDR3 DNA reads TGTGCCAGCTACCGACCCTTTGGGCACAATGAGCAGTTCTTC.

This clone was counted a few times. V and J are TRBV14 and TRBJ2-7, with D unclear. Germline V gene lookup returns CDR1 SGHDN and CDR2 FVKESK. Trimming left V 1 base short and J 7 bases short, with 14 bases between. This CDR3 is 14 amino acids long. CDR3 DNA sequence: TGTGCCAGCAGCCAAGTTAATCGGGTTGGAGAGCAGTACTTC. It is translated as CASSQVNRVGEQYF.

The chain carries TRBV5-8 and TRBJ2-5, with a weak D call TRBD2 (5 bases). The length of the CDR3 is 16 residues. Trimming pared 3 bases from V and 7 bases from J, leaving 22 bases between. Looked up from germline, CDR1 is SGHTS and CDR2 is YDEGEE. This CDR3 reads CASSSALGPASWTQYF. The DNA for the CDR3 is TGTGCCAGCAGCTCCGCGTTAGGTCCGGCTAGCTGGACCCAGTACTTC.

The chain is built from TRBV3-1 (or the pseudogene TRBV3-2) and TRBJ2-2; tentatively, D is TRBD2 (6 bases). The CDR3 is 17 residues long. The germline gives CDR1 LGHDT, CDR2 YNNKEL (reference sequence). V lost 6 bases and J lost 7, with 24 bases in between. The CDR3 DNA reads TGTGCCAGCAGGCATAAGGGGACTGACTGGGTCGTCGGGGAGCTGTTTTTT. Protein product: CASRHKGTDWVVGELFF.

Only one count was recorded for this clone. This chain joins TRBV6-2 or TRBV6-3 and TRBJ1-2; 11 nucleotides line up with TRBD1. The J segment lost 8 bases and the V segment lost 3 bases, leaving 11 bases of the junction unmatched. CDR3 length: 16 amino acids. Germline V gene sequence: CDR1 MNHEY, CDR2 SVGEGT. CDR3 nucleotide sequence: TGTGCCAGCAGTTATCTAAGGACAGGGGGCGCCAAAGGCTACACCTTC. Protein product: CASSYLRTGGAKGYTF.

The chain recombines TRBV7-3 with TRBJ1-1; the D gene is possibly TRBD1 (5 bases). Germline V gene data show CDR1 as SGHTA and CDR2 as FQGTGA. The CDR3 has 15 residues. Trimming took 1 base from V and 3 from J, leaving 12 bases between them. The CDR3 DNA reads TGTGCCAGCAGCTTAAGGGCAGGGATTGACACTGAAGCTTTCTTT. This translates into CASSLRAGIDTEAFF.

This clone was found once. This rearrangement joins TRBV28 to TRBJ2-7; D remains ambiguous. V lost 3 bases to trimming and J lost 5 bases, with 11 bases between them. The germline CDR1 and CDR2 sequences are MDHEN and SYDVKM. The CDR3 spans 13 residues. CDR3 in DNA: TGTGCCAGCAGTTTTCTAGTAATCCACGAGCAGTACTTC. Residues: CASSFLVIHEQYF.

The rearrangement links TRBV29-1 to TRBJ1-2; 8 bases fit TRBD1. Germline V CDR1 and CDR2: SQVTM, ANQGSEA. Trimming took 2 bases from V and 8 from J; bases not matched to a gene: 7. This CDR3 is built from 13 residues. The CDR3, as DNA: TGCAGCGTTGAACCAGGGGGCAGGGGAGGCTACACCTTC. Translated: CSVEPGGRGGYTF.

The sample holds one count of this clone. The chain has TRBV4-3 and TRBJ2-1; TRBD2 might be the D (5 bases). The CDR3 sequence is 15 residues long. V was clipped by 3 bases and J by 0 bases, with 9 bases between them. Germline V gene sequence: CDR1 LGHNA, CDR2 YSLEER. CDR3 in amino acids: CASSQDSSSYNEQFF. In DNA form, the CDR3 reads TGCGCCAGCAGCCAGGACTCAAGCTCCTACAATGAGCAGTTCTTC.

The chain uses TRBV19 and TRBJ1-5; 10 bases are a match to TRBD1. CDR1 is LNHDA, CDR2 SQIVND, per germline (reference sequence). CDR3 size: 18 residues. The J segment lost 1 base and the V segment lost 4 bases, leaving 10 bases of the junction unmatched. CDR3 sequence (DNA): TGTGCCAGTAGTAAACGGACAGGGGGAGGTATAAGCAATCAGCCCCAGCATTTT. This sequence encodes CASSKRTGGGISNQPQHF.